This record concerns one T cell receptor (beta chain) sequence. Its specificity is unknown. This sample is part of a study of T cell responses to AZD1222 COVID-19 vaccine. The study, taken as a whole, reports: Samples come after the peak T cell response, not at day 14. Baseline antibody screening turned up just a handful of seropositive AZD1222 recipients. Spike-specific TCR repertoires showed rising breadth and depth after two AZD1222 doses.

CDR1 MNHEY and CDR2 SVGAGI come from the germline V gene. Deletions cut 7 bases from V and 4 bases from J, with 8 bases between. The CDR3 length is 13 residues. The protocol was immunoSEQ multiplex PCR, while the TCRdb copy is restricted to in-frame clones and leaves out a portion. The table shows approximately 140,000 clones, with 80% to 95% occurring only once. The sequenced sample was peripheral blood, obtained 28 days after the second AZD1222 dose. This receptor was obtained from an adult who received the AZD1222 COVID-19 vaccine. The chain combines TRBV6-5 with TRBJ2-6; no clear D gene. The CDR3 is CASTSPGANVLTF. CDR3 nucleotides: TGTGCCAGCACAAGCCCGGGGGCCAACGTCCTGACTTTC.